The 10 T cell receptor beta chains given below trace back to one sample, sequenced in a study of early T cells in non-severe SARS-CoV-2 infection. TCRdb fed the 5' RACE reads into MiXCR, producing one record per CDR3 protein. The sample lists about 58,000 distinct CDR3 sequences; roughly an eighth were seen once. Material for sequencing was whole blood. All receptors derive from an adult who was a healthcare worker with PCR-confirmed SARS-CoV-2 infection or an uninfected control (not recorded which).

This clonotype has only a few counts. J is TRBJ2-3 and V is TRBV7-9; 11 bases fit TRBD2. J was trimmed by 6 bases and V by 6 bases; bases with no gene match: 5. The CDR3 covers 14 residues. Germline V gene data show CDR1 as SEHNR and CDR2 as FQNEAQ (reference sequence). This chain's CDR3 is CASSSLAGGDTQYF. In DNA form, the CDR3 reads TGTGCCAGCAGTTCTCTAGCGGGGGGCGATACGCAGTATTTT.

This clonotype has a count of ten or more. This chain links TRBV5-1 with TRBJ1-1; D is uncertain. CDR1 and CDR2 (germline): SGHRS, YFSETQ. The V end was cut by 6 bases, the J end by 1 base, with 13 bases between. The CDR3 is 14 residues long. CDR3 nucleotide sequence: TGCGCCAGCACCCCCTCGGCGGGGAACACTGAAGCTTTCTTT. It yields the protein CASTPSAGNTEAFF.

This clonotype was recorded many times. The rearrangement links TRBV25-1 to TRBJ1-1; the D is unclear. V lost 4 bases and J lost 7, with 13 bases in between. The CDR3 contains 13 residues. The germline gives CDR1 MGHDK, CDR2 SYGVNS. In nucleotides, the CDR3 is TGTGCCAGCAGTGGTCGTAGATACCGTGAAGCTTTCTTT. Residues: CASSGRRYREAFF.

This clonotype has more than one count but fewer than ten. V and J are TRBV24-1 and TRBJ2-3; 8 nucleotides agree with TRBD2. The germline V gene encodes CDR1 KGHDR and CDR2 SFDVKD. The CDR3 loop spans 15 amino acids. V was pared by 5 bases and J by 7 bases, with 10 bases of the junction left unmatched. CDR3 sequence: CATSGSGGRRNTQYF. CDR3 in DNA: TGTGCCACCAGTGGATCGGGAGGGCGTCGTAATACGCAGTATTTT.

This clonotype has ten or more counts. This chain joins TRBV28 and TRBJ2-7; D call uncertain. Germline CDR1 MDHEN, CDR2 SYDVKM. The CDR3 is made up of 11 amino acids. V was clipped by 5 bases and J by 9 bases, with 11 bases between them. CDR3 loop: CASSPRGVQYF. The DNA for the CDR3 is TGTGCCAGCAGTCCCCGAGGCGTGCAGTACTTC.

This clonotype has just a few counts. The rearrangement uses TRBV28 and TRBJ2-1; 8 bases line up with TRBD2. V gave up 6 bases and J gave up 5 bases; unmatched junction bases: 9. The CDR3 is 15 residues long. CDR1 MDHEN and CDR2 SYDVKM come from the germline V gene. The CDR3 spells CASRQTSALNNEQFF. The CDR3 DNA reads TGTGCCAGCAGGCAGACTAGCGCGTTAAACAATGAGCAGTTCTTC.

Many counts were recorded for this clonotype. The gene calls are TRBV4-1 and TRBJ1-6; D unresolved. Germline lookup yields CDR1 MGHRA and CDR2 YSYEKL. V lost 4 bases to trimming and J lost 7 bases, with 17 bases between them. This CDR3 has 16 residues. Here the CDR3 reads CASSPIGRSLNSPLHF. The CDR3 coding sequence is TGCGCCAGCAGCCCTATCGGCCGGAGCCTCAATTCACCCCTCCACTTT.

This clonotype turned up a few times. This may be a read error, as it is one base from a much larger clone. The V and J genes are TRBV9 and TRBJ2-7; possible D gene TRBD1, 5 bases. The CDR3 is made up of 14 amino acids. In germline, CDR1 is SGDLS, CDR2 YYNGEE. In DNA form, the CDR3 reads TGTTCCAGCAGCGTCCGGCCCAGGGAAGACGAGCAGTACTTC. This translates into CSSSVRPREDEQYF.

This clonotype was observed a few times. The rearrangement links TRBV24-1 to TRBJ2-2, with TRBD2 matching over 8 bases. The trim removed 5 bases at V and 6 bases at J, leaving 10 bases unmatched. The CDR3 is 16 amino acids. Germline V gene sequence: CDR1 KGHDR, CDR2 SFDVKD. This CDR3 reads CATSVSGGPIAGELFF. The DNA of the CDR3 is TGTGCCACCAGTGTTTCGGGAGGGCCGATCGCCGGGGAGCTGTTTTTT.

This clonotype was counted many times. V is TRBV6-5 and J is TRBJ2-7; tentatively, D is TRBD1 (6 bases). The CDR3 totals 13 residues. V shed 2 bases and J shed 4 bases, with 9 bases lying between them. CDR1 and CDR2 from the germline V gene are MNHEY and SVGAGI. The CDR3 is CASSYPGAYEQYF. The CDR3 DNA follows: TGTGCCAGCAGTTACCCAGGGGCGTACGAGCAGTACTTC.